The rows below give T cell receptor beta chains drawn from one sample of a study of siplizumab effects on memory and regulatory T cells. Libraries were prepared by immunoSEQ multiplex PCR; TCRdb keeps only in-frame clonotypes and omits some of them. The sample records roughly 100,000 clones, roughly 93% being singletons. Sequences were obtained from Tregs sorted from blood. The receptors were sampled from a human donor in good health. The CDR3 runs from the conserved cysteine through the conserved F or W. D genes are given only for firm matches. Size is omitted from some rows. Given values are once, few, many or a class for expanded clones.

. | . | TRBJ1-3 | TRBV5-1 | CASRGGYGNTIYF | TGCGCCAGCAGGGGGGGATATGGAAACACCATATATTTT
. | . | TRBJ1-5 | TRBV5-1 | CASSSDGHSNQPQHF | TGCGCCAGCAGCTCGGACGGTCATAGCAATCAGCCCCAGCATTTT
. | . | TRBJ1-2 | TRBV14 | CASSQFPGAAPTF | TGTGCCAGCAGCCAATTCCCCGGGGCCGCGCCCACCTTC
. | . | TRBJ2-2 | TRBV19 | CASSSAGQYTGELFF | TGTGCCAGTAGCTCCGCCGGACAGTACACCGGGGAGCTGTTTTTT
. | TRBD1 | TRBJ1-4 | TRBV6-1 | CASSPGTVNEKLFF | TGTGCCAGCAGTCCCGGGACAGTTAATGAAAAACTGTTTTTT
. | . | TRBJ1-3 | TRBV2 | CASGGRNNMEDTIYF | TGTGCCAGCGGGGGACGGAATAATATGGAAGACACCATATATTTT
. | TRBD1 | TRBJ1-2 | TRBV5-4 | CASSLSVDRVNDLNYGYTF | TGTGCCAGCAGCTTAAGTGTAGACAGGGTCAACGACCTAAACTATGGCTACACCTTC
. | . | TRBJ1-5 | TRBV2 | CASSGGGRVQPQHF | TGTGCCAGCAGTGGAGGGGGACGAGTTCAGCCCCAGCATTTT
. | TRBD2 | TRBJ2-5 | TRBV5-6 | CASSFGLAGNPGTAQYF | TGTGCCAGCAGCTTTGGGCTAGCGGGCAACCCAGGCACGGCCCAGTACTTC
. | TRBD1 | TRBJ1-4 | TRBV6-1 | CASSETGTQLFF | TGTGCCAGCAGTGAGACAGGGACACAACTGTTTTTT
. | TRBD1 | TRBJ2-5 | TRBV19 | CASSRGQGGETQYF | TGTGCCAGTAGTAGGGGACAGGGTGGTGAGACCCAGTACTTC
. | . | TRBJ2-5 | TRBV10-3 | CAISSRDSGRRETQYF | TGTGCCATCAGTTCCCGGGACTCCGGAAGGCGGGAGACCCAGTACTTC
. | . | TRBJ2-6 | TRBV10-3 | CAISAGTNVLTF | TGTGCCATCAGTGCAGGAACCAACGTCCTGACTTTC
. | TRBD1 | TRBJ1-1 | TRBV27 | CASSPPGGDTEAFF | TGTGCCAGCAGTCCCCCAGGGGGGGACACTGAAGCTTTCTTT
. | . | TRBJ2-1 | TRBV7-8 | CASSSFDGGLDLYNEQFF | TGTGCCAGCAGCTCTTTTGATGGGGGCCTGGACCTTTACAATGAGCAGTTCTTC
. | . | TRBJ1-2 | TRBV5-8 | CASRDKANYGYTF | TGTGCCAGCCGGGACAAAGCTAACTATGGCTACACCTTC
. | . | TRBJ1-2 | TRBV6-1 | CASSREMGGGYGYTF | TGTGCCAGCAGTCGGGAGATGGGAGGGGGCTATGGCTACACCTTC
. | . | TRBJ1-2 | TRBV19 | CASTDHPVGGYTF | TGTGCCAGTACCGACCACCCCGTCGGTGGCTACACCTTC
. | . | TRBJ2-3 | TRBV10-3 | CAISESSTDTQYF | TGTGCCATCAGTGAGTCTAGCACAGATACGCAGTATTTT
. | . | TRBJ1-2 | TRBV5-1 | CASSVPSPDGYTF | TGCGCCAGCAGCGTGCCTAGTCCGGATGGCTACACCTTC
. | . | TRBJ2-7 | TRBV19 | CASSIRQGPTYEQYF | TGTGCCAGTAGTATCCGTCAGGGGCCGACCTACGAGCAGTACTTC
. | TRBD2 | TRBJ2-5 | TRBV7-2 | CASRLAGLETQYF | TGTGCCAGCCGCCTAGCGGGATTGGAGACCCAGTACTTC
. | . | TRBJ1-1 | TRBV4-1 | CASSQGVRRYMNTEAFF | TGCGCCAGCAGCCAAGGGGTACGGAGATACATGAACACTGAAGCTTTCTTT
. | TRBD2 | TRBJ2-3 | TRBV5-4 | CASSLRGGDTQYF | TGTGCCAGCAGCTTGCGGGGAGGGGATACGCAGTATTTT
. | TRBD1 | TRBJ1-5 | TRBV27 | CASSAGTGYLQPQHF | TGTGCCAGCAGTGCCGGGACAGGGTATCTACAGCCCCAGCATTTT
once | TRBD1 | TRBJ1-2 | TRBV13 | CASSRTGYGYTF | TGTGCCAGCAGCCGGACAGGGTATGGCTACACCTTC